The 6 T cell receptor beta chains presented below share a single source sample, sequenced in a study of cytomegalovirus exposure and HLA in healthy donors (dated by TCRdb to the late 2010s). The library was produced with the immunoSEQ multiplex PCR assay. The multiplex PCR relied on a mix of 60 forward primers for TCR Vbeta segments and 13 reverse primers for TCR Jbeta segments. TCRdb re-hosts the immuneACCESS table, in-frame sequences only. Its copies lack some clones; in the studies checked, an unresolved V gene accounts for under half of them, and the cause for the rest is not known. The sample profile shows 120,000 to 150,000 clones; more than 75% of them were found once. 6.2% of the sample belongs to the ten largest clones. The specimen sequenced was PBMCs. The receptor set was obtained from a woman aged 40 to 50 in good health and CMV-seropositive.

The J gene is TRBJ2-5, the V gene TRBV10-3; 7 bases align to TRBD2. Germline V lookup: CDR1 ENHRY, CDR2 SYGVKD. J was trimmed by 2 bases and V by 4 bases; bases with no gene match: 7. The CDR3 extends over 15 amino acids. In DNA form, the CDR3 reads TGTGCCATCAGTGCGGGACTACCTCTTCAAGAGACCCAGTACTTC. Translated: CAISAGLPLQETQYF.

V gene TRBV7-9 combines with J gene TRBJ2-7; the match to TRBD1 covers 7 bases. The CDR3 spans 14 residues. After removal of 5 bases from V and 2 bases from J, the junction contained 6 bases not matched to a gene. CDR1 is SEHNR and CDR2 is FQNEAQ in the germline V gene (reference sequence). The CDR3 coding sequence is TGTGCCAGCAGCCCTCGGACAGGCGCCTACGAGCAGTACTTC. It yields the protein CASSPRTGAYEQYF.

This chain uses TRBV6-1 with TRBJ1-1, with unresolved D. V was cut by 5 bases and J by 8 bases, with 12 bases left in between. The germline CDR1 and CDR2 sequences are MNHNS and SASEGT. The CDR3 runs to 12 residues. In nucleotides, the CDR3 is TGTGCCAGCAGTTCCCATACAAAAGAAGCTTTCTTT. It translates to CASSSHTKEAFF.

The chain recombines TRBV18 with TRBJ2-1; 14 bases line up with TRBD2. The trim removed 9 bases at V and 9 bases at J, leaving 10 bases unmatched. CDR1 and CDR2 (germline): KGHSH, LQKENI. The CDR3 totals 15 residues. The CDR3 DNA reads TGTGCCAGTCAAACCGGGACTAGCGGGAGCGGTGAGCAGTTCTTC. Translating gives CASQTGTSGSGEQFF. Full variable domain (remainder filled in from reference TRBV18 and TRBJ2-1): NAGVMQNPRHLVRRRGQEARLRCSPMKGHSHVYWYRQLPEEGLKFMVYLQKENIIDESGMPKERFSAEFPKEGPSILRIQQVVRGDSAAYFCASQTGTSGSGEQFFGPGTRLTVL.

This clone occurred a few times. The J gene is TRBJ1-2, the V gene TRBV6-1; no definite D call. This CDR3 has 14 residues. From germline, CDR1 is MNHNS and CDR2 SASEGT. V lost 1 base and J lost 5, with 11 bases in between. Here the CDR3 reads CASSEGGSLYGYTF. CDR3 nucleotide sequence: TGTGCCAGCAGTGAAGGCGGGAGTCTATATGGCTACACCTTC.

This chain uses TRBV9 with TRBJ2-1; 11 bases map to TRBD2. The junction had 6 bases not matched to a gene; V was cut back by 3 bases and J by 4 bases. Germline CDR1 and CDR2: SGDLS and YYNGEE. The CDR3 spans 16 residues. CDR3 coding DNA: TGTGCCAGCAGCGGGACGGGGACTAGCGGATACAATGAGCAGTTCTTC. It codes for CASSGTGTSGYNEQFF. The whole variable domain, filled in from reference TRBV9 and TRBJ2-1, reads DSGVTQTPKHLITATGQRVTLRCSPRSGDLSVYWYQQSLDQGLQFLIQYYNGEERAKGNILERFSAQQFPDLHSELNLSSLELGDSALYFCASSGTGTSGYNEQFFGPGTRLTVL.